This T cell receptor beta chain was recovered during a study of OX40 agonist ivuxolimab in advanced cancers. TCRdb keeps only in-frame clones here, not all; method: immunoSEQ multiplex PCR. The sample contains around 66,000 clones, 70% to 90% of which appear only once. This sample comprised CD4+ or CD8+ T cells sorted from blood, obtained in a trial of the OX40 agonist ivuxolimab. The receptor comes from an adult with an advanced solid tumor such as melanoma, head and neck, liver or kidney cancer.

The DNA for the CDR3 is TGTGCCAGCAGCCCTTCCGGACAGGGGAACTCTGGAAACACCATATATTTT. Translation gives CASSPSGQGNSGNTIYF. The chain couples TRBV14 to TRBJ1-3; 9 positions agree with TRBD1. CDR3 length equals 17 residues. CDR1 is SGHDN, CDR2 FVKESK, per germline. V lost 4 bases to trimming and J lost 0 bases; unmatched junction nucleotides: 7.